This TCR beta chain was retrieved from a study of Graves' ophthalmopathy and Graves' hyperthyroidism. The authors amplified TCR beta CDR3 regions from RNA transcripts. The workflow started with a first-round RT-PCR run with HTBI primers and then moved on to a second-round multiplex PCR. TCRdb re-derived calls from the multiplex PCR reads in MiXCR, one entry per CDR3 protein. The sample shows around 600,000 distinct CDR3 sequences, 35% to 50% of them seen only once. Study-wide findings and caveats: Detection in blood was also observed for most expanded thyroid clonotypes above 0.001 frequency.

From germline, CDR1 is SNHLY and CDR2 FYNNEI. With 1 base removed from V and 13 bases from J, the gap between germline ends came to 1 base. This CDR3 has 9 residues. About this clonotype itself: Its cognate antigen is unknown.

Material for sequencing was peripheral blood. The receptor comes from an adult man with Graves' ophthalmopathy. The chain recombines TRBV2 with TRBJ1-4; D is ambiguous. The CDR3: CASSEGLFF. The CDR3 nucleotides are TGTGCCAGCAGTGAAGGACTGTTTTTT.